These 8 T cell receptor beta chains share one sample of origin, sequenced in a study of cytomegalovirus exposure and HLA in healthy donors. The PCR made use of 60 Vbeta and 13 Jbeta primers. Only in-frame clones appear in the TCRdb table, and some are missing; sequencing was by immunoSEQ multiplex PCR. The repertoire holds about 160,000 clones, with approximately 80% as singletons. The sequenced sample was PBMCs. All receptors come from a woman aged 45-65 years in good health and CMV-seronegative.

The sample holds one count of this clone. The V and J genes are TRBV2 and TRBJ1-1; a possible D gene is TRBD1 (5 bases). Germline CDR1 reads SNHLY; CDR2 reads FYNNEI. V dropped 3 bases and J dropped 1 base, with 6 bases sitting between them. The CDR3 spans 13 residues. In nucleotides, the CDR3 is TGTGCCAGCAGTGAGACAGAGAACACTGAAGCTTTCTTT. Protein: CASSETENTEAFF.

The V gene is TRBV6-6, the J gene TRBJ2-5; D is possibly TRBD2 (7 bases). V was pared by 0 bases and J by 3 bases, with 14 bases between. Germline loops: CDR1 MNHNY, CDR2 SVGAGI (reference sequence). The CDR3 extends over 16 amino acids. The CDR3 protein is CASSYSTGGEEETQYF. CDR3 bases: TGTGCCAGCAGTTACTCGACGGGGGGCGAGGAAGAGACCCAGTACTTC.

CDR3: CASSVGGKRITDTQYF. Written as DNA, the CDR3 is TGTGCCAGCAGCGTAGGCGGGAAAAGAATCACAGATACGCAGTATTTT. The V and J genes are TRBV9 and TRBJ2-3, with D possibly TRBD2 on 6 matching bases. The germline V and J ends were trimmed by 0 bases and 2 bases, with 13 bases remaining between them. This CDR3 spans 16 amino acids. Germline CDR1 reads SGDLS; CDR2 reads YYNGEE. The whole variable domain, filled in from reference TRBV9 and TRBJ2-3, reads DSGVTQTPKHLITATGQRVTLRCSPRSGDLSVYWYQQSLDQGLQFLIQYYNGEERAKGNILERFSAQQFPDLHSELNLSSLELGDSALYFCASSVGGKRITDTQYFGPGTRLTVL.

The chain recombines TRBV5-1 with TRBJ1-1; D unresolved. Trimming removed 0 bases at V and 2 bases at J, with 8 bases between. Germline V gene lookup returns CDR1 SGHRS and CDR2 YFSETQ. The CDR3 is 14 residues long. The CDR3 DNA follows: TGCGCCAGCAGCTTGGGAGTTCAAAACACTGAAGCTTTCTTT. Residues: CASSLGVQNTEAFF.

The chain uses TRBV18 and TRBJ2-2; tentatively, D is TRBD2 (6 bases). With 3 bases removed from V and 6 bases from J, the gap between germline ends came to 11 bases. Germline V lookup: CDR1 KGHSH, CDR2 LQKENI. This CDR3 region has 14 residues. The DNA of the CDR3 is TGTGCCAGCTCACCTATAGTAGCGGCCGGGGAGCTGTTTTTT. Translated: CASSPIVAAGELFF.

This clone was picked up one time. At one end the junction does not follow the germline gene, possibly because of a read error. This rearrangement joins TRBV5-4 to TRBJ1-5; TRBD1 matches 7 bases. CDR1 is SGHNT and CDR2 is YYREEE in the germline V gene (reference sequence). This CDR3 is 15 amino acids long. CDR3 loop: CASGLDTGDNQPQHF. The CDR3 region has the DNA TGTGCCAGCGGCTTGGATACAGGGGACAATCAGCCCCAGCATTTT.

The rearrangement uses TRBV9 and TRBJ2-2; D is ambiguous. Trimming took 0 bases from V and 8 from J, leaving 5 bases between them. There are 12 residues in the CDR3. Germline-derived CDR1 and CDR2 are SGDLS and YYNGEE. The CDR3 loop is CASSVVRGELFF. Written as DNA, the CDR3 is TGTGCCAGCAGCGTAGTGAGGGGGGAGCTGTTTTTT.

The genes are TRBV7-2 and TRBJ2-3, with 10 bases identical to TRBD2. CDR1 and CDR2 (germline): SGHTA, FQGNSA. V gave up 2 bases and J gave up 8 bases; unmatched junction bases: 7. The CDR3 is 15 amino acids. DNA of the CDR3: TGTGCCAGCAGCTTAACCAGCGGGGGGGCGGGTACGCAGTATTTT. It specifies CASSLTSGGAGTQYF.